A single T cell receptor beta chain is shown here with its context. No antigen is known for it. This sample stems from a study of cytomegalovirus exposure and HLA in healthy donors. Study-wide results and limits: From TCR beta sequences, most subjects' HLA-A and HLA-B alleles were reportedly predicted accurately. The only immune exposure information that was available was CMV serostatus.

It was with 60 Vbeta and 13 Jbeta primers that the PCR ran. Assay used: immunoSEQ multiplex PCR; TCRdb lists only in-frame clones, some missing. Seen here are under 100,000 clones, around three fifths observed once, and the top ten hold about 15%. The receptor was derived from a woman between 35 and 50 years old in good health and CMV-seropositive. Specimen: PBMCs.

The CDR3 reads CASSRRTGEGTEAFF. CDR3 bases: TGTGCCAGCAGCAGGAGGACAGGGGAGGGCACTGAAGCTTTCTTT. The chain joins TRBV7-2 to TRBJ1-1; 9 bases agree with TRBD1. Trimming at V came to 5 bases and at J to 4 bases, leaving 8 bases not matched to a gene. Germline V CDR1 and CDR2: SGHTA, FQGNSA. The CDR3 is made up of 15 amino acids.